This T cell receptor beta chain was profiled in a study of post-analysis software for immune sequencing data (dated by TCRdb to 2014 to 2015). For context, the study as a whole: Relapsing-remitting, secondary progressive and progressive-relapsing multiple sclerosis were recorded as disease courses, and subtype annotation was lacking for some patients. The patient repertoires were set against 11 previously published healthy control repertoires from donors whose ages ranged from about 6 to 26 years. A subset of samples was prepared in parallel using single-end sample barcoding, then pooled and co-amplified after Illumina adapter ligation.

CDR3 length: 14 amino acids, cysteine to phenylalanine. Only the CDR3 DNA is retained, 42 bases long and in frame from the first base. Cut back by 5 bases and 1 base, the V and J ends lie 6 bases apart. CDR1 and CDR2 are read off the germline V gene as MDHEN and SYDVKM. TCR beta repertoires were profiled from peripheral blood of some 13 young patients with multiple sclerosis to demonstrate the VDJtools post-analysis software. The multiple sclerosis patients were children and adolescents ranging in age from about 6 to 17 years. Overall study results and their limits: Normalized Chao1 diversity was significantly lower in multiple sclerosis patients than controls, suggesting substantial peripheral T-cell clonal expansion. Direct clustering with F measure revealed strong co-clustering of samples prepared in the same batch, which led to a batch-effect correction. About 5 TRBV segments, including TRBV5-6, TRBV5-1 and TRBV20-1, were significantly more frequent in patients than controls. The multiple sclerosis patient group was slightly younger than the control group.

The library came from PCR. Sequenced using an Illumina HiSeq 2500. To reduce PCR and sequencing biases, unique molecular identifiers were built into the TCR beta cDNA libraries. Per 1 to 10 million input T cells, approximately 500,000 cDNA molecules were obtained, such that each molecule approximated one T cell. Patient libraries were prepared and sequenced with the same protocol used for the earlier healthy control dataset. Within a given batch, samples were prepared together, multiplexed and sequenced on the same HiSeq lane. Processing in the source paper ran as follows. Raw barcoded reads were processed with MIGEC, discarding single-read molecular identifier groups before consensus assembly and CDR3 extraction. Clonotype tables were post-analysed with VDJtools, and diversity was normalized by down-sampling all datasets to the smallest sample size. In repertoire overlap clustering, CDR3 amino acid sequences, but not nucleotide sequences, were matched to correct batch-related cross-sample contamination. TCRdb redid the processing of the public reads, applying fastp at Q25 and MiXCR, and retained in-frame beta chains. Each record represents a unique CDR3 protein, reported with the most common genes and DNA among its rows. TCRdb, not the original authors, processed these V and J calls. Here the sample has some 690,000 distinct CDR3 sequences; less than 35% occur a single time. Roughly 0.53% of the sample is held by the ten biggest clonotypes.

This clonotype was seen only a few times. Which antigen it targets is not known. The record has no base qualities; no much larger clone is one base away. The specimen sequenced was blood. The sequence links TRBV28 to TRBJ2-6, with the D segment identity uncertain. This TCR was recovered from a girl between 5 and 17 years old with multiple sclerosis. The nucleotides read TGTGCCAGCAGTGATAGGTCTGGGGCCAACGTCCTGACTTTC. Translated, this is CASSDRSGANVLTF.